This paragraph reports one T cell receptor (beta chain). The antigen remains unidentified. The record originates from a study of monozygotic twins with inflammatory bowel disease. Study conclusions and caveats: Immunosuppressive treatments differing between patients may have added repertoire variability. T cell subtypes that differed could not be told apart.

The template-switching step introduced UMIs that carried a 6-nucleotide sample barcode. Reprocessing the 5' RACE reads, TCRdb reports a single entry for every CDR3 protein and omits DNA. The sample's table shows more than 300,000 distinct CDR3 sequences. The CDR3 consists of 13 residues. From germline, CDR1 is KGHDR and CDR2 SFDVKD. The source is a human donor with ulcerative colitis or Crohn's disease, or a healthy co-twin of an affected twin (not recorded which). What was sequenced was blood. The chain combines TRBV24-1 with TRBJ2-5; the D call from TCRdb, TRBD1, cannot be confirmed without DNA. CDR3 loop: CATSGDSQETQYF.